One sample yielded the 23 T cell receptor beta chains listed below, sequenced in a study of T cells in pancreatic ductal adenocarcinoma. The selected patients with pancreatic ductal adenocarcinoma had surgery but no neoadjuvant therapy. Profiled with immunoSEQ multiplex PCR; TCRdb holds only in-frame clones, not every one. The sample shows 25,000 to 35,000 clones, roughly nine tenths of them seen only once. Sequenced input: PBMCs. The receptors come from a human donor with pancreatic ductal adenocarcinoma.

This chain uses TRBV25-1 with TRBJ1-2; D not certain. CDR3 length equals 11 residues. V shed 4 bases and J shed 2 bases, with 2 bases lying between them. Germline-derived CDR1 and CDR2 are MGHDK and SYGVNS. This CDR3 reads CASSGNYGYTF. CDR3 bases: TGTGCCAGCAGTGGAAACTATGGCTACACCTTC.

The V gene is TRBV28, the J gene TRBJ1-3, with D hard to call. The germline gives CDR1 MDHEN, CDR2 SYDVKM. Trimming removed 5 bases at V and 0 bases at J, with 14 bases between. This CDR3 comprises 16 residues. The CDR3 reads CASSDAGALSGNTIYF. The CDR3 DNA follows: TGTGCCAGCAGTGACGCGGGCGCCCTCTCTGGAAACACCATATATTTT.

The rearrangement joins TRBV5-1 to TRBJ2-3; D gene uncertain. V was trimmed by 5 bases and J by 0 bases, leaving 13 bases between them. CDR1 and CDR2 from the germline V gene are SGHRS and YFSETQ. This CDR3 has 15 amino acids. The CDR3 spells CASRGLAASTDTQYF. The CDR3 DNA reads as TGCGCCAGCAGAGGTTTGGCAGCTAGCACAGATACGCAGTATTTT.

The CDR3 is CSVGTSGRADTQYF. CDR3 bases: TGCAGCGTTGGGACTAGCGGGAGGGCAGATACGCAGTATTTT. This rearrangement joins TRBV29-1 to TRBJ2-3, with 15 bases fitting TRBD2. The CDR3 totals 14 residues. Germline loops: CDR1 SQVTM, CDR2 ANQGSEA. V shed 4 bases and J 4 bases; nucleotides not matched to a gene: 0.

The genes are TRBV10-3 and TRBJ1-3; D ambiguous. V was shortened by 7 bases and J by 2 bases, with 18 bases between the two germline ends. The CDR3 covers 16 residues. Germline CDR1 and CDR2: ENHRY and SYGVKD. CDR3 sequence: CAITDLPPRAGNTIYF. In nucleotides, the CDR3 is TGTGCCATCACCGACCTTCCACCGAGAGCTGGAAACACCATATATTTT.

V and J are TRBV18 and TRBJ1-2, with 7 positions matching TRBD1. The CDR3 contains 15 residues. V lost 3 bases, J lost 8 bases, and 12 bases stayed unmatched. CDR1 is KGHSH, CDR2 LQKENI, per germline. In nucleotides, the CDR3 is TGTGCCAGCTCACCCCGACAGGGCCCGCCGGAGGGCTACACCTTC. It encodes CASSPRQGPPEGYTF.

In DNA, the CDR3 is TGTGCCAGTAGTGATGGGGCCTCTGGAAACACCATATATTTT. Its translation is CASSDGASGNTIYF. The rearrangement joins TRBV19 to TRBJ1-3; perhaps TRBD1 as D (5 bases). V lost 5 bases and J lost 0, with 8 bases in between. This CDR3 region has 14 residues. The germline V gene has CDR1 LNHDA and CDR2 SQIVND (reference sequence).

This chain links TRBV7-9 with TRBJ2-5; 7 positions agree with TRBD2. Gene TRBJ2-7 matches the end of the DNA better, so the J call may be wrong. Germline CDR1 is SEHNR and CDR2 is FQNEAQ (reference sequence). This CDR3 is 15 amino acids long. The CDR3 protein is CASSLGPSGSYEQYF. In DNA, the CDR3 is TGTGCCAGCAGCTTAGGGCCTAGCGGAAGCTACGAGCAGTACTTC.

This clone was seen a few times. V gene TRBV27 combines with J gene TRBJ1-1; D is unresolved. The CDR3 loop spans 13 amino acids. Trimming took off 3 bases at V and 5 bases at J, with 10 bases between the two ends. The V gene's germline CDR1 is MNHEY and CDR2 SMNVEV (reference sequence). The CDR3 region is CASSFYLGTEAFF. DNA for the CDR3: TGTGCCAGCAGTTTTTACCTGGGGACTGAAGCTTTCTTT.

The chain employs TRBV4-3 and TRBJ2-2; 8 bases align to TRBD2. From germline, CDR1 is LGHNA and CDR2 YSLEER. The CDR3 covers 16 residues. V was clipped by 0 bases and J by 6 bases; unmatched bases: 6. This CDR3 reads CASSQDEPGGPGELFF. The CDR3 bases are TGCGCCAGCAGCCAAGATGAACCGGGAGGGCCCGGGGAGCTGTTTTTT.

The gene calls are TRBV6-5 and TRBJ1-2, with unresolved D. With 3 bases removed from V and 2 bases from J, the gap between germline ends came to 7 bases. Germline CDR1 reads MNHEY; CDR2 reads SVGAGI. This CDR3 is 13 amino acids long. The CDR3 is CASSYFDNYGYTF. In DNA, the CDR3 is TGTGCCAGCAGTTATTTCGACAACTATGGCTACACCTTC.

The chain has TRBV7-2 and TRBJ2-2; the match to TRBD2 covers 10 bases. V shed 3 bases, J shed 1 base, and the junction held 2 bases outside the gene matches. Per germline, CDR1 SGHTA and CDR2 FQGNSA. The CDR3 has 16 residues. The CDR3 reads CASSLTSGQNTGELFF. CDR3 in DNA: TGTGCCAGCAGCTTGACTAGCGGGCAGAACACCGGGGAGCTGTTTTTT.

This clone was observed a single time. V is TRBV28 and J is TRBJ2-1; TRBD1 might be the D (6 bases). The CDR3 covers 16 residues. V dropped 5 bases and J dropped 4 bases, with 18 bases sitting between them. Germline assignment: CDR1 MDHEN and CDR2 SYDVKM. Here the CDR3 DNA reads TGTGCCAGCAGTCCCCTCGGCAGGGGCCAATACAATGAGCAGTTCTTC. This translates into CASSPLGRGQYNEQFF.

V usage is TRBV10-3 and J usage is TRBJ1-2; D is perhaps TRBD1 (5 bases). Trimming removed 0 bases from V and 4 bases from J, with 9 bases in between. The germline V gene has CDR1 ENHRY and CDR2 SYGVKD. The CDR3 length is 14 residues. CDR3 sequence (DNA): TGTGCCATCAGTGAGTCTGGGCAGGGCTATGGCTACACCTTC. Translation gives CAISESGQGYGYTF.

The CDR3 sequence: CASSFTSSGRLNEQFF. The CDR3 bases are TGTGCCAGCAGCTTCACGAGTAGCGGGAGGCTCAATGAGCAGTTCTTC. The gene calls are TRBV7-2 and TRBJ2-1; 10 bases align to TRBD2. The CDR3 contains 16 residues. CDR1 is SGHTA, CDR2 FQGNSA, per germline. V gave up 3 bases and J gave up 6 bases; unmatched junction bases: 8.

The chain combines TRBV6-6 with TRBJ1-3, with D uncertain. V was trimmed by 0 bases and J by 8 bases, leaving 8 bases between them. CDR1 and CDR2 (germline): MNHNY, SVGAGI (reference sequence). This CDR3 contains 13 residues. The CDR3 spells CASSYSARDTIYF. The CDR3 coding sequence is TGTGCCAGCAGTTACTCGGCCCGAGACACCATATATTTT.

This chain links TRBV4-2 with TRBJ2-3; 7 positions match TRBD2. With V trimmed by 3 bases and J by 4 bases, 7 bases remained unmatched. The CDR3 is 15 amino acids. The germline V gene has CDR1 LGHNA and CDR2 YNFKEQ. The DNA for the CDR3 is TGTGCCAGCAGCCATCCCGGGACTACCGCAGATACGCAGTATTTT. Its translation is CASSHPGTTADTQYF.

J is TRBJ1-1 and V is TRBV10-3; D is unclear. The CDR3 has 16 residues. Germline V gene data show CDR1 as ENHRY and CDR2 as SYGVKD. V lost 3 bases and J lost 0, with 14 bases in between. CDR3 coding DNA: TGTGCCATCAGTGATTTGGGCAGAGGTTTGAACACTGAAGCTTTCTTT. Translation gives CAISDLGRGLNTEAFF.

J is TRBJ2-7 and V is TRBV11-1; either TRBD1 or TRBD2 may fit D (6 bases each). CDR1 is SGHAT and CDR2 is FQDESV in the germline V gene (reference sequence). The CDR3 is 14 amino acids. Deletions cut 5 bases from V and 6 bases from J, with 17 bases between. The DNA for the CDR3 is TGTGCCAGCAGCGAGATTATCAGGGGAGGCGAGCAGTACTTC. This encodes CASSEIIRGGEQYF.

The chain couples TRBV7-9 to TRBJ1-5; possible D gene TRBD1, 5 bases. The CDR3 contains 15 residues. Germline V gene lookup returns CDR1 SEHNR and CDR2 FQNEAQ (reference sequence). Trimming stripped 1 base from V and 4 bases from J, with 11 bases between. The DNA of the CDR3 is TGTGCCAGCAGCTTAGACGGGGCTGGGAATCAGCCCCAGCATTTT. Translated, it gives CASSLDGAGNQPQHF.

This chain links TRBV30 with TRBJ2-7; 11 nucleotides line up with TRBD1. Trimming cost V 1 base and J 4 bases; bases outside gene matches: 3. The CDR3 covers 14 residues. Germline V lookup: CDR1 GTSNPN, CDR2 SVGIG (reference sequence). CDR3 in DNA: TGTGCCTGGAGTGGGGACAGGGGGTTGTACGAGCAGTACTTC. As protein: CAWSGDRGLYEQYF.

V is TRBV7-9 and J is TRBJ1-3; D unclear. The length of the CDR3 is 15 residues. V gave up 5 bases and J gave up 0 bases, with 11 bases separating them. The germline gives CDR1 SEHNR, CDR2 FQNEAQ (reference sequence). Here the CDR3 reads CASSLAPASGNTIYF. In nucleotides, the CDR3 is TGTGCCAGCAGCCTCGCCCCGGCCTCTGGAAACACCATATATTTT.

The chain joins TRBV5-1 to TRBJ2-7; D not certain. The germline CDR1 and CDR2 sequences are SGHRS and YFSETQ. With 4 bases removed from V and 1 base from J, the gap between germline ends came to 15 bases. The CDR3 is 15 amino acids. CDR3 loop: CASSHYGEPSYEQYF. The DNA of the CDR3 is TGCGCCAGCAGCCACTACGGTGAGCCATCCTACGAGCAGTACTTC.